The clone carrying this T cell receptor (beta chain) was seen only a few times. Antigen specificity is unknown. This specimen comes from a study of CD8 T cells in ankylosing spondylitis. The CDR3 covers 14 residues. Germline V gives CDR1 SGHNT, CDR2 YYREEE (reference sequence). V gave up 2 bases and J gave up 3 bases, with 10 bases separating them. Study outcomes and limitations: It appeared that ankylosing spondylitis blood was characterized by a TCR beta motif of several highly homologous variants.

TCRdb redid the calling of the 5' RACE reads with MiXCR, one entry per CDR3 protein. There are a few hundred thousand distinct CDR3 sequences in the sample; about a sixth occur only once, and approximately 0.93% lies in the top ten. This clonotype originated in a male donor with ankylosing spondylitis. This chain uses TRBV5-4 with TRBJ2-3, with TRBD2 as a possible D gene (6 bases). Sequenced input: blood, either unsorted or a sorted T cell fraction (not recorded which). CDR3 protein: CASSFPGETDTQYF. CDR3 bases: TGTGCCAGCAGCTTTCCGGGAGAGACAGATACGCAGTATTTT.